This TCR beta chain was obtained from a study of blood T cell repertoires in COVID-19. Study-wide background: The study drew acute and convalescent COVID-19 samples from the United States, Italy and Spain.

A few counts support this clone. Original handling: Amplification from reference gene primers served as the basis for estimated nucleated cell counts. TCRdb's copy holds only in-frame clones and misses some; the assay was immunoSEQ multiplex PCR. For V, J and clone size, that table is used; D and trimming come from the DNA. In the table there are tens of thousands of clones, around 91% of which are singletons. The sequence came from a man in his fifties or sixties with COVID-19, enrolled during active disease. The material sequenced was peripheral blood.

The CDR3 DNA reads TGCAGTGCTAGTAGTATCGGCGGAAAGACTTACAATGAGCAGTTCTTC. This sequence encodes CSASSIGGKTYNEQFF. This chain connects TRBV20-1 to TRBJ2-1; D uncertain. CDR3 size: 16 residues. The germline gives CDR1 DFQATT, CDR2 SNEGSKA (reference sequence). V shed 3 bases and J shed 4 bases, with 19 bases lying between them.